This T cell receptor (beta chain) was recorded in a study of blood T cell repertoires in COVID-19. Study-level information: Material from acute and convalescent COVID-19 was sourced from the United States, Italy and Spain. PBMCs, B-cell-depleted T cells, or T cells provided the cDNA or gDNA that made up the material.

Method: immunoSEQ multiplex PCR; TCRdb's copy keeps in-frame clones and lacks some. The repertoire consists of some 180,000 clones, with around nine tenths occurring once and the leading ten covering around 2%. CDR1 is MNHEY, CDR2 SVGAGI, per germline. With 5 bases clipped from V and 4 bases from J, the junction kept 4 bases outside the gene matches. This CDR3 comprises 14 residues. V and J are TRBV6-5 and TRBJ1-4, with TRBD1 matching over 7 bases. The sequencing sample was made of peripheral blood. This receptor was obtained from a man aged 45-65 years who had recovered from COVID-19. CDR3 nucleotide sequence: TGTGCCAGCAGTACCCGGGACAGTAATGAAAAACTGTTTTTT. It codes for CASSTRDSNEKLFF.